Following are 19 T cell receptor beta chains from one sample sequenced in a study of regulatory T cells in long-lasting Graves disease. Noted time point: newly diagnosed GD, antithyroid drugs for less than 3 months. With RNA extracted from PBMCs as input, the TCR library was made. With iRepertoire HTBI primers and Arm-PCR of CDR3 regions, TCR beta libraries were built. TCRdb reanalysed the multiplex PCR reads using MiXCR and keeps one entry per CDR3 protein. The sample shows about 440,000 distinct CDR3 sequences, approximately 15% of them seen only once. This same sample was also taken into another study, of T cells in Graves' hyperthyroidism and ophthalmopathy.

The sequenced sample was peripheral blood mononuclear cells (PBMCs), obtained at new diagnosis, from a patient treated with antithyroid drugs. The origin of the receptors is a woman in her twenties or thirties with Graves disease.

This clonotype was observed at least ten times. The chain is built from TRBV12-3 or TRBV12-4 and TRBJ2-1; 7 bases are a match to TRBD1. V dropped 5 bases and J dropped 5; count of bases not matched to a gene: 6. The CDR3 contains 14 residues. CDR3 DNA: TGTGCCAGCAGTACAGGGGTAGGGAACAATGAGCAGTTCTTC. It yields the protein CASSTGVGNNEQFF.

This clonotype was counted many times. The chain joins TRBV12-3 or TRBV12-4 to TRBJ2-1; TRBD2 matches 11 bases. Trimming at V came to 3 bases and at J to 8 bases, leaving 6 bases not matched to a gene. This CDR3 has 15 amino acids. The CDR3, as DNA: TGTGCCAGCAGTTTTAGCGGGAGGGCCGGGGATGAGCAGTTCTTC. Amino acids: CASSFSGRAGDEQFF.

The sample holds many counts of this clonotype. Here the CDR3 reads CASSLTIPDRNYGYTF. The CDR3 DNA follows: TGTGCCAGCAGCTTAACTATCCCGGACAGAAACTATGGCTACACCTTC. The chain links TRBV7-9 to TRBJ1-2, with a tentative D call TRBD1 (6 bases). The CDR3 runs to 16 residues. V lost 2 bases and J 2 bases, leaving 15 bases between the germline ends. Germline CDR1 and CDR2: SEHNR and FQNEAQ (reference sequence).

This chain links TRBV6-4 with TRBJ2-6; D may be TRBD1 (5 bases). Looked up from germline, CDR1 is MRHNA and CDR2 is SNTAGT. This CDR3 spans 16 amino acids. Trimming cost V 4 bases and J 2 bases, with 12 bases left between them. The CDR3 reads CASSATGSPGANVLTF. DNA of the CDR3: TGTGCCAGCAGTGCTACAGGTAGCCCTGGGGCCAACGTCCTGACTTTC.

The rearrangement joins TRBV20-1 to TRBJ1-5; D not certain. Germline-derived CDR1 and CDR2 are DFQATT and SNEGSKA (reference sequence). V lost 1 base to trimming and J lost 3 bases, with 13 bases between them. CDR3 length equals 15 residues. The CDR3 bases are TGCAGTGCTAGAGCAGTCGTGGGATCCAATCAGCCCCAGCATTTT. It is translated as CSARAVVGSNQPQHF.

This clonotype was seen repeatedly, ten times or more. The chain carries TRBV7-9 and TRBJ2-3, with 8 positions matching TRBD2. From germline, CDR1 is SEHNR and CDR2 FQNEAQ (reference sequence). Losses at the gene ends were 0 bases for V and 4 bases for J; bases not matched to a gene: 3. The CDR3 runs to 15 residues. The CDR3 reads CASSLAAGGPDTQYF. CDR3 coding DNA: TGTGCCAGCAGCTTAGCGGCGGGAGGCCCAGATACGCAGTATTTT. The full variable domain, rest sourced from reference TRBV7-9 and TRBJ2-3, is DTGVSQNPRHKITKRGQNVTFRCDPISEHNRLYWYRQTLGQGPEFLTYFQNEAQLEKSRLLSDRFSAERPKGSFSTLEIQRTEQGDSAMYLCASSLAAGGPDTQYFGPGTRLTVL.

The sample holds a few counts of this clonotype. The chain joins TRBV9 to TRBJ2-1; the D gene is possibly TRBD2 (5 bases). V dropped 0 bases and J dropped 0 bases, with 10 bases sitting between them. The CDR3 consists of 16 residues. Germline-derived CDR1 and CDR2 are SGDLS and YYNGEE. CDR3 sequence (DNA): TGTGCCAGCAGCGTAGGAGGGTGGAGCTCCTACAATGAGCAGTTCTTC. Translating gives CASSVGGWSSYNEQFF. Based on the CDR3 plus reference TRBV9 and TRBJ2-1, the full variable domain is DSGVTQTPKHLITATGQRVTLRCSPRSGDLSVYWYQQSLDQGLQFLIQYYNGEERAKGNILERFSAQQFPDLHSELNLSSLELGDSALYFCASSVGGWSSYNEQFFGPGTRLTVL.

The chain's CDR3 is CASSRQQGRTYEQYF. CDR3 nucleotide sequence: TGCGCCAGCAGCCGACAACAGGGGAGGACCTACGAGCAGTACTTC. The V call is TRBV4-1, the J call TRBJ2-7; TRBD1 might be the D (7 bases). Looked up from germline, CDR1 is MGHRA and CDR2 is YSYEKL. V was shortened by 4 bases and J by 2 bases, with 15 bases between the two germline ends. CDR3 length equals 15 residues.

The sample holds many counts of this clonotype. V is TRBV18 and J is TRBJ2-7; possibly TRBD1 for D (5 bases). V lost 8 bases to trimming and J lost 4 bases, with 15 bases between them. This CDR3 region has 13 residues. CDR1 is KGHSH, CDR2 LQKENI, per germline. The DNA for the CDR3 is TGTGCCAGCACCTTCCAGGGTGCGTACGAGCAGTACTTC. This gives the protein CASTFQGAYEQYF.

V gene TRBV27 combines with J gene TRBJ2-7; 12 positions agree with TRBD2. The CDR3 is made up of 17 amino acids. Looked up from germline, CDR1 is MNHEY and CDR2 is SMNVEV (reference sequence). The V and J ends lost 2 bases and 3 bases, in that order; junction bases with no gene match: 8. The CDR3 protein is CASSLTPSGRAVYEQYF. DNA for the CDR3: TGTGCCAGCAGTTTAACCCCTAGCGGGAGGGCCGTCTACGAGCAGTACTTC.

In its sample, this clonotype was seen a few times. The chain's CDR3 is CASSPPYPNGGETQYF. Written as DNA, the CDR3 is TGCGCCAGCAGCCCGCCTTACCCTAACGGTGGGGAGACCCAGTACTTC. This chain connects TRBV4-1 to TRBJ2-5, with no clear D. This CDR3 region has 16 residues. Germline V CDR1 and CDR2: MGHRA, YSYEKL. Trimming took 4 bases from V and 5 from J, leaving 20 bases between them.

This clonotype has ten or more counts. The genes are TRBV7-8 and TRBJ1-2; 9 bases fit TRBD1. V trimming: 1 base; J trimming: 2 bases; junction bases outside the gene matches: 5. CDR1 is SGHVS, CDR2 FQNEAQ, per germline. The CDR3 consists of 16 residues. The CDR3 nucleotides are TGTGCCAGCAGCTTAGAAGGACAGGGGACCAACTATGGCTACACCTTC. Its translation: CASSLEGQGTNYGYTF.

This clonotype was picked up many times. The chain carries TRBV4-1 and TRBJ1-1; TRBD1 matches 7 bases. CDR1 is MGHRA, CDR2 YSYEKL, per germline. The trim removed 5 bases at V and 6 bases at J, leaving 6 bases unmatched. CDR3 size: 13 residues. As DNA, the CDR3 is TGCGCCAGCAGCGAAGGGGGCATCGCTGAAGCTTTCTTT. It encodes CASSEGGIAEAFF.

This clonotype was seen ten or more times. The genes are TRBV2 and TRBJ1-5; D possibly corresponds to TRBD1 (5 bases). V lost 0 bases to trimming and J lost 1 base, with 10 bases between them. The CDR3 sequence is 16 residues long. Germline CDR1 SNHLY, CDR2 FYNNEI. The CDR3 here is CASSEAFRDSNQPQHF. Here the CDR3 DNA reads TGTGCCAGCAGTGAAGCCTTCAGGGACAGCAATCAGCCCCAGCATTTT.

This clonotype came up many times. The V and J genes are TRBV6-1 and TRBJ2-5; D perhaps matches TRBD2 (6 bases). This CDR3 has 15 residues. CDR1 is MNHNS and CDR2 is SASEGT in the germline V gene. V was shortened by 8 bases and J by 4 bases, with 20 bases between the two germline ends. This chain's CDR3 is CASRSRLRGGETQYF. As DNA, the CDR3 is TGTGCCAGCCGAAGCAGGTTGAGGGGAGGAGAGACCCAGTACTTC.

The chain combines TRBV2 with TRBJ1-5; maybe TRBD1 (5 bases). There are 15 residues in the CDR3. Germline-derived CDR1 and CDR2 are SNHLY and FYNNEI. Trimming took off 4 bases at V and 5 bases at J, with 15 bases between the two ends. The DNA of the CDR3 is TGTGCCAGCAGTGTCGGCAGACAGCCATATCAGCCCCAGCATTTT. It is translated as CASSVGRQPYQPQHF.

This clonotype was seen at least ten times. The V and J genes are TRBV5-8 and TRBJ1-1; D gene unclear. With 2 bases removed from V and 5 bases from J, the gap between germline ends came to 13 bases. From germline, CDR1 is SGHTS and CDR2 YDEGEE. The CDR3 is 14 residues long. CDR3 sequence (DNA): TGTGCCAGCAGCTTTTCGTCCGGGATGACTGAAGCTTTCTTT. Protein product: CASSFSSGMTEAFF.

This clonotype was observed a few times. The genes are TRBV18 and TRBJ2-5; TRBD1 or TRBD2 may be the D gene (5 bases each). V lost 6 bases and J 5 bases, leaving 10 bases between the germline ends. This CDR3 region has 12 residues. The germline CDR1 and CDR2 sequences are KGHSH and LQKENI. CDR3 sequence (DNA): TGTGCCAGCTCGGGGACCTCGGAGACCCAGTACTTC. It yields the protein CASSGTSETQYF. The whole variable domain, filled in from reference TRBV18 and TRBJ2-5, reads NAGVMQNPRHLVRRRGQEARLRCSPMKGHSHVYWYRQLPEEGLKFMVYLQKENIIDESGMPKERFSAEFPKEGPSILRIQQVVRGDSAAYFCASSGTSETQYFGPGTRLLVL.

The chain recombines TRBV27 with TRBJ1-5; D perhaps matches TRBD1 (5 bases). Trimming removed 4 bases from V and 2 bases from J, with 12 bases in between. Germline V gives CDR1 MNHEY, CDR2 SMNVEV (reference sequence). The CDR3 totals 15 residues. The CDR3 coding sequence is TGTGCCAGCAGTTCATCAGGGTCGGGCAATCAGCCCCAGCATTTT. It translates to CASSSSGSGNQPQHF.